The present T cell receptor beta chain was sequenced within a study of cytomegalovirus exposure and HLA in healthy donors. PCR used 60 Vbeta primers and 13 Jbeta primers. TCRdb's table, derived via immunoSEQ multiplex PCR, lists solely in-frame clones and lacks some. The table shows approximately 160,000 clones, with about 82% occurring only once. Germline assignment: CDR1 MDHEN and CDR2 SYDVKM. V lost 8 bases to trimming and J lost 1 base; unmatched junction nucleotides: 11. There are 16 residues in the CDR3. V and J are TRBV28 and TRBJ1-1, with TRBD1 matching 9 bases. Sequencing was done on a sample of PBMCs. This TCR was recovered from a woman aged 18-30 years in good health and CMV-seronegative. The CDR3 DNA is TGTGCCAGCCTCGAATGGGGACAGGGTCGGAACACTGAAGCTTTCTTT. It encodes CASLEWGQGRNTEAFF.